The 14 T cell receptor beta chains listed next were all sequenced from one sample in a study of identical twins. TCRdb re-analysed the 5' RACE reads in MiXCR, keeping a single row per CDR3 protein. Here the sample spans 300,000 or so distinct CDR3 sequences, roughly 9% being singletons. Another study also made use of these data, one on yellow fever vaccine responses in identical twins.

The sequencing sample was made of CD8+ T cells sorted from blood. These receptors were collected from a woman in her late teens or twenties in good health.

This clonotype was recorded a few times. The chain carries TRBV19 and TRBJ2-7, with D unresolved. Germline V gene data show CDR1 as LNHDA and CDR2 as SQIVND (reference sequence). The CDR3 consists of 14 residues. The V end was cut by 3 bases, the J end by 0 bases, with 9 bases between. The CDR3 is CASSIGSASYEQYF. CDR3 bases: TGTGCCAGTAGTATCGGTAGTGCCTCCTACGAGCAGTACTTC.

This clonotype was seen many times. The V gene is TRBV4-3, the J gene TRBJ1-5; D gene ambiguous. The germline V gene has CDR1 LGHNA and CDR2 YSLEER. The CDR3 length is 15 residues. V shed 0 bases and J shed 0 bases, with 6 bases lying between them. The CDR3 bases are TGCGCCAGCAGCCAAGACAGGTATAGCAATCAGCCCCAGCATTTT. Its translation is CASSQDRYSNQPQHF.

This clonotype was counted a few times. The chain uses TRBV20-1 and TRBJ2-7, with TRBD2 matching over 9 bases. This CDR3 region has 15 residues. V was pared by 2 bases and J by 0 bases, with 5 bases of the junction left unmatched. Germline V gene sequence: CDR1 DFQATT, CDR2 SNEGSKA (reference sequence). CDR3 residues: CSARQLAGASYEQYF. The CDR3 DNA follows: TGCAGTGCTAGACAATTAGCGGGAGCCTCCTACGAGCAGTACTTC.

This clonotype came up a few times. The gene calls are TRBV12-5 and TRBJ2-1, with 12 positions matching TRBD2. Germline CDR1 is LGHNT and CDR2 is FRNRAP. This CDR3 has 19 amino acids. J gave up 5 bases and V 2 bases, and 13 bases lay outside the gene matches. CDR3 bases: TGTGCTAGTGGTTTGATCAGACTAGCGGGAGTCGACGGGGACAATGAGCAGTTCTTC. The encoded protein is CASGLIRLAGVDGDNEQFF. The full variable domain, completed using reference TRBV12-5 and TRBJ2-1, is DARVTQTPRHKVTEMGQEVTMRCQPILGHNTVFWYRQTMMQGLELLAYFRNRAPLDDSGMPKDRFSAEMPDATLATLKIQPSEPRDSAVYFCASGLIRLAGVDGDNEQFFGPGTRLTVL.

This clonotype was counted ten times or more. This chain uses TRBV20-1 with TRBJ1-6; D may be TRBD1 (6 bases). This CDR3 region has 16 residues. From germline, CDR1 is DFQATT and CDR2 SNEGSKA (reference sequence). V lost 6 bases and J lost 0, with 15 bases in between. DNA for the CDR3: TGCAGTGCGAGGGACATCCTTAGCTCCTATAATTCACCCCTCCACTTT. Its protein is CSARDILSSYNSPLHF.

The genes are TRBV29-1 and TRBJ2-3; D is perhaps TRBD1 (5 bases). V lost 8 bases to trimming and J lost 2 bases, with 14 bases between them. The CDR3 consists of 13 residues. CDR1 and CDR2 (germline): SQVTM, ANQGSEA. CDR3 sequence (DNA): TGCAGCCCTCGATTGGGGCCCACAGATACGCAGTATTTT. Protein product: CSPRLGPTDTQYF.

This clonotype was observed a handful of times. The V and J genes are TRBV7-9 and TRBJ2-2; D assignment may be TRBD1 or TRBD2 (5 bases each). Trimming shortened V by 7 bases and J by 2 bases, and 17 bases separated the two germline ends. CDR3 length equals 16 residues. Germline CDR1 and CDR2: SEHNR and FQNEAQ (reference sequence). CDR3 sequence: CASTTEGTQNTGELFF. The CDR3, as DNA: TGTGCCAGCACCACCGAGGGGACGCAAAACACCGGGGAGCTGTTTTTT.

This clonotype showed up just a few times. The V gene is TRBV7-9, the J gene TRBJ2-7; 8 bases align to TRBD2. V shed 5 bases and J 4 bases; nucleotides not matched to a gene: 16. The CDR3 consists of 17 residues. Germline V gene lookup returns CDR1 SEHNR and CDR2 FQNEAQ (reference sequence). The CDR3 region is CASSPEGGAGGRYEQYF. The CDR3 DNA is TGTGCCAGCAGCCCCGAGGGAGGCGCGGGAGGTCGGTACGAGCAGTACTTC.

Worth noting for this clonotype: Germline is not matched at one junction end, which may reflect a read error. The chain joins TRBV7-7 to TRBJ2-5; possibly TRBD1 or TRBD2 for D (5 bases each). Germline V lookup: CDR1 SSHAT, CDR2 FNYEAQ (reference sequence). The CDR3 consists of 15 residues. The CDR3 DNA follows: TGTGCTAGCAGCTTAGATGGGGGACCTTCTGAGACCCAGTACTTC. Its protein is CASSLDGGPSETQYF.

The CDR3 region is CASSPRTGVKEQYF. CDR3 sequence (DNA): TGTGCCAGTAGCCCCCGGACAGGGGTGAAGGAGCAGTACTTC. The chain is built from TRBV19 and TRBJ2-7; 9 bases agree with TRBD1. Unmatched junction bases numbered 10, after V lost 6 bases and J lost 7 bases. The V gene's germline CDR1 is LNHDA and CDR2 SQIVND (reference sequence). CDR3 length: 14 residues. Together with reference TRBV19 and TRBJ2-7, the CDR3 gives the full variable domain: DGGITQSPKYLFRKEGQNVTLSCEQNLNHDAMYWYRQDPGQGLRLIYYSQIVNDFQKGDIAEGYSVSREKKESFPLTVTSAQKNPTAFYLCASSPRTGVKEQYFGPGTRLTVT.

CDR3 protein: CASSVTGSLSLYEQYF. For the CDR3, the DNA is TGTGCCAGCAGTGTTACAGGGTCGCTGTCCCTCTACGAGCAGTACTTC. This chain links TRBV9 with TRBJ2-7, with a possible D match to TRBD1 (6 bases). From germline, CDR1 is SGDLS and CDR2 YYNGEE. Trimming removed 5 bases from V and 3 bases from J, with 21 bases in between. This CDR3 has 16 amino acids.

The V call is TRBV12-3 or TRBV12-4, the J call TRBJ2-7, with TRBD2 matching over 9 bases. CDR3 size: 17 residues. V gave up 3 bases and J gave up 0 bases; unmatched junction bases: 9. CDR3 DNA: TGTGCCAGCAGTTTCGGCGCAAGCGGGAGGAGCTCCTACGAGCAGTACTTC. As protein: CASSFGASGRSSYEQYF.

The chain is built from TRBV7-9 and TRBJ1-5; D is unresolved. The CDR3 sequence is 13 residues long. Looked up from germline, CDR1 is SEHNR and CDR2 is FQNEAQ (reference sequence). The V gene lost 11 bases and the J gene lost 7 bases, with 18 bases spanning the gap. The CDR3 DNA follows: TGTGCCCCTCGGGCGGCCCGAGGACAGCCCCAGCATTTT. As protein: CAPRAARGQPQHF.

This clonotype has a handful of counts. J is TRBJ2-1 and V is TRBV5-1; D uncertain. Germline V CDR1 and CDR2: SGHRS, YFSETQ. V was cut by 0 bases and J by 10 bases, with 8 bases left in between. The CDR3 covers 12 residues. CDR3 DNA: TGCGCCAGCAGCTTGGGGGCTTGGGAGCAGTTCTTC. Its protein product is CASSLGAWEQFF.